Included here is one T cell receptor (beta chain) sequence, with context. This clone showed up just a few times. The clone's antigen remains unknown. No base quality information exists; no much larger clone differs at one position. The data are from a study of cytomegalovirus exposure and HLA in healthy donors (TCRdb year 2017). About the investigation overall: An earlier analysis of about 530 of the donors reported 250 to 350 Gb of sequence data and about 120 million unique TCR beta sequences obtained from about 179 million T cells. An early release that covered roughly 600 HLA-typed donors contained approximately 290 gigabases of sequencing data and 80 million or so unique TCR sequences. Among the roughly 370 genotyped donors, around 81% belonged to the genetic ancestry cluster associated with self-reported Caucasian donors. The study aimed to test whether signatures of past pathogen exposure could be identified by cataloging public T cell receptors. The T cell repertoires of several hundred subjects were profiled by immunosequencing and related to cytomegalovirus serostatus. Besides the first cohort of approximately 710 subjects, a separate validation cohort made up of over 100 different subjects was used. High-throughput TCR immunosequencing, statistical association of individual TCRs with disease status, and machine learning were combined to predict cytomegalovirus infection status. In a later analysis, previously published TCR beta repertoires from fewer than 750 donors were re-analyzed and high-resolution HLA genotyping was added so that TCR occurrence patterns could be studied. In the later analysis, no new phenotypic data were used to find candidate immune exposures; instead, reliance was placed on TCR beta sequences and their occurrence across donors. To decide whether each TCR beta V gene segment behaved as functional or pseudogenic, an earlier analysis of over 500 of the donors relied on high-throughput TCR beta sequencing. Donor age, sex, ethnicity and CMV serostatus were compiled together with the repertoire data. In a later genetic analysis, genome-wide SNP genotypes for 398 of the 666 donors were used, and that subset was treated as a discovery cohort. All discovery cohort repertoires had been generated on a single sequencing platform. Both class I and class II loci were covered by HLA typing, at four-digit resolution. The number of typed donors differed by locus: about 629-640 for A, B, C, DRB1 and DQB1; some 540 for DQA1; fewer than 610 for DPA1; and some 470 for DPB1. Four or five DR-DQ haplotypes were handled as single units for association and clustering because linkage in the cohort was strong. On average, around 230,000 unique TCR beta nucleotide sequences were sequenced per donor among 350 to 400 genotyped donors of the cohort, with roughly 18% of those sequences being non-productive. Summary of the overall study and its limitations: Immune exposure information for the cohort was limited to CMV serostatus. The classifier was reported to diagnose cytomegalovirus status with high specificity and sensitivity in both the original and validation cohorts. An association between a missense DCLRE1C variant and V-gene and J-gene trimming of TCR beta chains was found in a later genetic analysis and replicated in an independent cohort. Most CMV-associated TCR beta chains appeared to be HLA-restricted in a later analysis, and the HLA associations seemed to be driven largely by CMV exposure. Broadly in line with IMGT annotations, most TCR beta V segments showed up in productive rearrangements about 90% or about 30% of the time in an earlier analysis of 450 to 750 of the donors. In this cohort, only TCR beta chains were sequenced, and detectable features were limited by the absence of alpha or paired-chain data. In vitro tests confirmed that a few of the cytomegalovirus-associated TCR beta chains recognize cytomegalovirus antigens. In a later analysis, HLA-associated TCR beta chains showed more clonal expansion and lower generation probabilities than non-associated chains that were equally common. A later analysis reported that several top co-occurrence clusters appeared linked to parvovirus B19, influenza, CMV and Epstein-Barr virus. When HLA alleles, especially DR and DQ, strongly co-occurred, attributing TCR associations to individual alleles was difficult. Roughly uniform sequencing depth across donors was assumed in presence/absence analyses, although this assumption may not hold. The authors suggested that the approach could potentially be extended to other disease states and immunological phenotypes. Because counts were too low, more than 15 rarely observed V segments, including chromosome 9 orphons, were excluded from the earlier analysis of 500 to 700 of the donors. In the study, approximately 150 TCR beta chains were listed as associated with cytomegalovirus. Correlated functional status among segregating V segments might be attributable to linkage disequilibrium, but an unknown experimental factor could not be ruled out. A further reported finding was that TCR beta sequences accurately predicted the HLA-A and HLA-B alleles for most subjects in the first cohort. Compared with the roughly 670-donor mean, donors in an Asian-associated ancestry cluster had fewer N-insertions in productive TCRs, according to a later genetic analysis. Most TCR sequences were observed very rarely across donors, whereas some public TCRs were present in many individuals. Specific HLA alleles were associated with 15,000 to 20,000 TCR beta sequences at a false discovery rate of 0.05 in a later analysis. According to a later analysis, TCR association rates differed among HLA loci, with DRB1 alleles showing the most associated TCRs and HLA-C alleles showing the fewest. Because the 87-base-pair reads could not distinguish some IMGT-functional V segments, including TRBV6-2 and TRBV6-3, those segments were excluded. HLA typing was unavailable for some donors at each locus, so association tests used only the typed subset. A group of highly shared sequence variants was considered likely to be a technical artifact of the sequencing pipeline.

The cohort was made up of about 610 healthy bone marrow donors. At the time of sampling, all cohort members were nominally healthy, though unrecorded immune exposures were likely present. The donor tested CMV seropositive and was one of the 289 seropositive cohort members. Each donor provided a peripheral blood sample, and peripheral blood mononuclear cells were used for TCR beta sequencing. Genomic DNA extraction from the blood cell samples was performed with the Qiagen DNeasy Blood Extraction Kit. From the germline V gene, CDR1 is SGHTA and CDR2 is FQGTGA. The junction carries 10 bases between V and J, which are trimmed by 2 bases and 0 bases respectively. The CDR3 has 15 amino acids, counting the end cysteine and phenylalanine. This entry keeps only the CDR3 DNA: 45 bases, framed from base 1. The library was built by means of the immunoSEQ multiplex PCR assay. For the multiplex PCR, a mixture combining 60 forward primers for TCR Vbeta segments and 13 reverse primers for TCR Jbeta segments was used. A multiplex PCR assay on genomic DNA amplified the CDR3 region of rearranged TCR beta genes. On the Illumina HiSeq System, the amplified TCR beta libraries were sequenced as 87-base-pair reads. Under the source paper's analysis protocol: In a later analysis, tens of millions of unique TCR beta chains were counted across the 500 to 850 repertoires, and approximately 9.9 million of these chains were shared by at least two donors. A nearest-neighbor algorithm error-corrected the raw reads and collapsed the reads into unique sequences, merging closely related sequences to remove PCR and sequencing errors. To assign V, D and J gene segments, CDR3 sequences were aligned to IMGT reference sequences. For a sequence to be retained, at least a six-nucleotide match to both a V gene segment and a J gene segment was required. A rearrangement was called productive if the CDR3 had no stop codons and remained in frame with V and J, and every other rearrangement was called non-productive. CDR3 was defined by IMGT convention, running from the second conserved V-encoded cysteine to the conserved J-encoded phenylalanine. The earlier analysis of a few hundred of the donors excluded sequences that lacked an unambiguous match to a single V gene segment. In an earlier analysis of approximately 500 of the donors, a V segment was called functional when productive rearrangements were above 56.7%, and segregating when the standard deviation between donors exceeded 5%. A statistical classification framework was built to diagnose cytomegalovirus status from the catalog of TCR beta chain sequences. A later analysis assigned V and J genes by comparing TCR nucleotide sequences with IMGT/GENE-DB human TR gene sequences. In a later analysis, CDR3 sequences and most-parsimonious VDJ recombination scenarios were assigned using the TCRdist pipeline. In a later analysis, every TCR beta chain was defined by the combination of its CDR3 amino acid sequence and its V-gene family, and reads without a unique V-gene family were dropped. A later analysis removed several hundred highly shared, low-generation-probability nucleotide sequences to deal with suspected cross-contamination and a sequencing artifact. In a later analysis, a clonal expansion index was calculated for each public chain from normalized within-repertoire ranks of inferred template counts. A later analysis computed generation probabilities with a VDJ recombination model fitted to out-of-frame rearrangements, and checked the results against IGoR. A later analysis scored TCR-TCR, TCR-HLA and TCR-CMV co-occurrence with hypergeometric tests, applying a repertoire-size bias correction to TCR pairs. In a later analysis, false discovery rates were estimated by permuting HLA or CMV assignments 20 times. In a later analysis, co-occurring TCRs were grouped using DBSCAN, and TCRdist sequence similarity was added for clustering within HLA-allele-positive subsets. For co-occurrence clustering, repertoires with fewer than 30,000 or more than 120,000 public chains were excluded, along with four to six repertoires with anomalous nucleotide sharing. TCRdb obtained this table from immuneACCESS and retained in-frame rearrangements with V and J assigned. These tables miss some clones; where compared with another copy, unresolved V genes account for less than half of the shortfall, and the remainder is unexplained. For V, J and clone size, that table is used; D and trimming come from the DNA. This sample gives about 120,000 clones in total; over 9.5% of them show up just once. In total, the top ten clones hold around 5% of the sample.

The sample taken for sequencing was PBMCs. The origin of this receptor is a woman aged 18-29 years in good health and CMV-seropositive. The chain is assembled from TRBV7-3 and TRBJ1-2; a tentative D match to TRBD1 spans 5 bases. The CDR3 here reads CASSLQGGSNYGYTF. The nucleotide sequence reads as follows: TGTGCCAGCAGCTTACAGGGCGGTTCTAACTATGGCTACACCTTC.